Described below is a single T cell receptor (beta chain) sequence and its context. Germline values: CDR1 SNHLY, CDR2 FYNNEI. V lost 9 bases, J lost 4 bases, and 10 bases lay in between. This CDR3 contains 11 residues. Preparation of the TCRbeta library used unique molecular identifiers. TCRdb reprocessed the PCR reads via MiXCR and lists one record per CDR3 protein. There are almost 500,000 distinct CDR3 sequences in the sample; roughly an eighth occur only once, and around 6% lies in the top ten. The data originate from a study of T-cell reconstitution after alpha-beta-depleted transplantation in children.

Sequencing was performed on PBMCs from the stem cell graft donor, taken from the stem cell graft. The clonotype originates from a human donor who donated a stem cell graft to a child with combined immunodeficiency. This chain links TRBV2 with TRBJ2-7; no clear D. CDR3 in DNA: TGTGCCAGGTCTACCGGATACGAGCAGTACTTC. Translation: CARSTGYEQYF.